Listed here are 15 T cell receptor beta chains from one sample, sequenced in a study of CD8+CD57+ T cells in acquired aplastic anemia. For CDR3 and TCR beta VDJ profiling, genomic DNA was the template used. TCRdb processed the reads anew with MiXCR; each CDR3 protein has one entry. Counted here are roughly 170,000 distinct CDR3 sequences, about 50% occurring once; the ten biggest clones make up 10% to 15%. For sequencing, patients were chosen who had shown expansion of CD8+CD57+ cells by flow cytometry. Specimen: sorted CD4+, CD8+, or CD8+CD57+ T cells (not recorded which) from PBMCs. The receptors here all came from a human donor with aplastic anemia.

The rearrangement links TRBV20-1 to TRBJ1-2; TRBD1 matches at 8 bases. The germline CDR1 and CDR2 sequences are DFQATT and SNEGSKA (reference sequence). V shed 5 bases and J 5 bases; nucleotides not matched to a gene: 7. This CDR3 spans 13 amino acids. CDR3 bases: TGCAGTGCTCGAATGGACAGGGTTTATGGCTACACCTTC. It yields the protein CSARMDRVYGYTF.

This clonotype has at least ten counts. The chain is built from TRBV7-3 and TRBJ2-3, with TRBD1 matching 8 bases. Looked up from germline, CDR1 is SGHTA and CDR2 is FQGTGA. The CDR3 is made up of 18 amino acids. The ends lost 1 base at V and 1 base at J; junction bases unmatched: 10. CDR3 protein: CASSLSPGQGFRTDTQYF. Here the CDR3 DNA reads TGTGCCAGCAGCTTAAGCCCAGGACAGGGATTCCGCACAGATACGCAGTATTTT.

The V gene is TRBV19, the J gene TRBJ1-5; perhaps TRBD1 as D (6 bases). CDR1 is LNHDA and CDR2 is SQIVND in the germline V gene (reference sequence). The CDR3 covers 14 residues. The V end was cut by 4 bases, the J end by 2 bases, with 9 bases between. The CDR3 protein is CASSKDSGNQPQHF. For the CDR3, the DNA is TGTGCCAGTAGTAAGGACAGCGGCAATCAGCCCCAGCATTTT.

This clonotype turned up a few times. This chain joins TRBV15 and TRBJ2-7; no clear D gene. With 4 bases removed from V and 3 bases from J, the gap between germline ends came to 10 bases. The germline V gene encodes CDR1 LNHNV and CDR2 YYDKDF (reference sequence). The CDR3 consists of 13 residues. DNA for the CDR3: TGTGCCACCAGCACCCCCGGGTACTACGAGCAGTACTTC. Its protein product is CATSTPGYYEQYF.

This sequence joins TRBV15 and TRBJ2-7, with a weak D call TRBD2 (5 bases). This CDR3 is 13 amino acids long. V gave up 0 bases and J gave up 3 bases, with 6 bases separating them. CDR1 LNHNV and CDR2 YYDKDF come from the germline V gene (reference sequence). CDR3 amino acids: CATSRDGNYEQYF. In nucleotides, the CDR3 is TGTGCCACCAGCAGAGACGGGAACTACGAGCAGTACTTC.

This clonotype was detected only a few times. The chain is built from TRBV19 and TRBJ2-7; D unclear. The germline gives CDR1 LNHDA, CDR2 SQIVND (reference sequence). The CDR3 is 13 residues long. V lost 4 bases and J lost 6, with 13 bases in between. CDR3 region: CASSTDVWAEQYF. CDR3 nucleotide sequence: TGTGCCAGTAGTACCGACGTGTGGGCCGAGCAGTACTTC.

The table lists this clonotype with many counts. The rearrangement links TRBV20-1 to TRBJ2-5; 8 nucleotides align to TRBD1. CDR3 length: 11 residues. Germline trimming cut 7 bases from V and 4 bases from J; bases unmatched to any gene: 2. Germline V CDR1 and CDR2: DFQATT, SNEGSKA (reference sequence). CDR3 DNA sequence: TGCAGTGTGGACAGGGTAGAGACCCAGTACTTC. Residues: CSVDRVETQYF.

By its share, this clonotype is medium-sized. CDR3 sequence reads: CASSEGLESETQYF. CDR3 DNA sequence: TGTGCCAGCAGCGAGGGACTAGAGTCAGAGACCCAGTACTTC. The chain combines TRBV6-4 with TRBJ2-5, with 8 bases matching TRBD2. Germline loops: CDR1 MRHNA, CDR2 SNTAGT. The CDR3 is made up of 14 amino acids. Germline trimming cut 6 bases from V and 4 bases from J; bases unmatched to any gene: 7.

The chain carries TRBV7-9 and TRBJ2-7; the match to TRBD1 covers 8 bases. Germline assignment: CDR1 SEHNR and CDR2 FQNEAQ (reference sequence). The CDR3 loop spans 14 amino acids. Trimming took 5 bases from V and 4 from J; bases not matched to a gene: 7. The CDR3 loop reads CASSPTGASYEQYF. CDR3 in DNA: TGTGCCAGCAGCCCGACAGGGGCAAGTTACGAGCAGTACTTC.

This clonotype was seen ten or more times. This chain links TRBV20-1 with TRBJ2-3, with 7 bases aligning to TRBD2. The CDR3 is made up of 16 amino acids. Trimming at V came to 0 bases and at J to 3 bases, leaving 9 bases not matched to a gene. CDR1 and CDR2 (germline): DFQATT, SNEGSKA (reference sequence). The CDR3 region is CSARDLGRGKTDTQYF. CDR3 nucleotide sequence: TGCAGTGCTAGAGATCTCGGGCGGGGGAAGACAGATACGCAGTATTTT.

The chain recombines TRBV7-2 with TRBJ2-5; the match to TRBD1 covers 7 bases. In germline, CDR1 is SGHTA, CDR2 FQGNSA. Unmatched junction bases numbered 12, after V lost 5 bases and J lost 9 bases. The CDR3 runs to 14 residues. The CDR3 loop is CASSRQGTRVAQYF. The CDR3 DNA follows: TGTGCCAGCAGCCGACAGGGTACAAGAGTGGCCCAGTACTTC.

This clonotype was picked up many times. The V and J genes are TRBV6-1 and TRBJ2-2, with 9 bases identical to TRBD2. J lost 8 bases, V lost 4 bases, and 5 bases had no gene match. Germline values: CDR1 MNHNS, CDR2 SASEGT. The CDR3 is 14 amino acids. The CDR3 region has the DNA TGTGCCAGCAGTGTTCTAGCGGGGAGTGGGGAGCTGTTTTTT. Encoded protein: CASSVLAGSGELFF.

This clonotype occurred many times. The chain combines TRBV6-1 with TRBJ1-5, with D perhaps matching TRBD1 (5 bases). With 7 bases removed from V and 0 bases from J, the gap between germline ends came to 10 bases. The CDR3 has 14 residues. Germline CDR1 is MNHNS and CDR2 is SASEGT. In DNA form, the CDR3 reads TGTGCCAGCACTAGACAGAATAGCAATCAGCCCCAGCATTTT. Amino acid sequence: CASTRQNSNQPQHF.

This clonotype was picked up one time. The CDR3 DNA reads TGCAGTGCTAGAGTAGCGGGGGGTGGCTACACCTTC. It is translated as CSARVAGGGYTF. V gene TRBV20-1 combines with J gene TRBJ1-2; weak D call: TRBD1 (5 bases). The CDR3 is 12 amino acids. Between the trimmed V and J ends, which lost 1 base and 7 bases, there was a span of 10 bases. The V gene's germline CDR1 is DFQATT and CDR2 SNEGSKA (reference sequence).

This clonotype has a single count. The J gene is TRBJ2-7, the V gene TRBV20-1; 9 bases line up with TRBD1. The CDR3 has 13 amino acids. Per the germline V gene, CDR1 is DFQATT and CDR2 is SNEGSKA (reference sequence). V lost 7 bases, J lost 6 bases, and 10 bases stayed unmatched. CDR3 nucleotide sequence: TGCAGTGTCCCCTATACAGGGGGCTTCGAGCAGTACTTC. This codes for CSVPYTGGFEQYF.